Here is one T cell receptor beta chain with its context. The sample belongs to a study of blood T cell repertoires in COVID-19. Study summary: Samples of COVID-19 (acute and convalescent) were obtained from the United States, Italy and Spain.

Authors' data handling: From reference gene primer amplification, estimates of nucleated cell counts were derived. TCRdb keeps only in-frame clones here, not all; method: immunoSEQ multiplex PCR. The V and J calls and clone size are taken from that table; D and trimming were inferred from the DNA. The sample yields about 74,000 clones, approximately 83% seen once. CDR1 and CDR2 from the germline V gene are SEHNR and FQNEAQ (reference sequence). CDR3 size: 12 residues. V lost 5 bases and J lost 8; bases outside the gene matches: 4. The TCR sequence derives from a man at least 80 years old with acute or convalescent COVID-19. The specimen was peripheral blood. This chain joins TRBV7-9 and TRBJ1-1; 8 positions match TRBD1. The DNA of the CDR3 is TGTGCCAGCAGCCGGGGGGACAGGGAAGCTTTCTTT. This sequence encodes CASSRGDREAFF.